What follows is one T cell receptor beta chain and its context. Its antigen is currently unknown. This record belongs to a study of CXCR3-negative and CXCR3-positive naive CD8 T cells. Whole-study results and caveats: Much lower diversity was found in memory CD8+ cells, while both naive subsets had comparably high diversity. Expression of CXCR3 was partially reduced after cryopreservation, and fresh PBMCs were used in most assays.

The CDR3 runs 15 residues. The V gene's germline CDR1 is MNHEY and CDR2 SMNVEV (reference sequence). Researchers prepared the TRB cDNA libraries using 5' RACE with UMI labels. TCRdb re-called the 5' RACE reads and shows each CDR3 protein once, DNA omitted. This sample contains tens of thousands of distinct CDR3 sequences. The J gene is TRBJ1-2, the V gene TRBV27. Sequencing was carried out using naive CXCR3- CD8+ T cells from blood. Specified subset: CD45RO-CCR7+CD27+CD95- naive CD8+ T cells lacking CXCR3 (TNR3-). The source of this sequence is a human donor in good health. Some clones in this sample may be carry-over from other donors' samples. CDR3 in amino acids: CASSLFPGSSYGYTF.